The 32 T cell receptor beta chains listed next were all sequenced from one sample in a study of blood T cell repertoires in COVID-19. TCRdb's table, derived via immunoSEQ multiplex PCR, lists solely in-frame clones and lacks some. The sample lists approximately 250,000 clones; roughly 88% were seen once. Material: peripheral blood. The receptors here all came from a woman aged 40 to 49 who had recovered from COVID-19.

The chain employs TRBV7-2 and TRBJ2-7; 8 bases are a match to TRBD1. The CDR3 is made up of 14 amino acids. Trimming took 4 bases from V and 1 from J; bases not matched to a gene: 3. Per germline, CDR1 SGHTA and CDR2 FQGNSA. The DNA of the CDR3 is TGTGCCAGCAGCTGGGGACAGGCGTCCTACGAGCAGTACTTC. Its protein product is CASSWGQASYEQYF.

V and J are TRBV28 and TRBJ1-4; unclear D gene. Trimming removed 10 bases from V and 8 bases from J, with 14 bases in between. Germline CDR1 and CDR2: MDHEN and SYDVKM. This CDR3 has 12 amino acids. Here the CDR3 reads CATRESGEKLFF. In DNA, the CDR3 is TGTGCCACCCGGGAATCCGGGGAAAAACTGTTTTTT.

The J gene is TRBJ1-6, the V gene TRBV6-5; no reliable D call. This CDR3 has 16 residues. V gave up 0 bases and J gave up 4 bases, with 10 bases separating them. Germline V CDR1 and CDR2: MNHEY, SVGAGI. CDR3 coding DNA: TGTGCCAGCAGTTACTCGATGCGGGTTTATAATTCACCCCTCCACTTT. Translation: CASSYSMRVYNSPLHF.

CDR3 DNA: TGTGCCAGCCGGGCGGGGAACACAGATACGCAGTATTTT. As protein: CASRAGNTDTQYF. The J gene is TRBJ2-3, the V gene TRBV6-5; weak D call: TRBD2 (6 bases). This CDR3 region has 13 residues. Trimming pared 8 bases from V and 2 bases from J, leaving 11 bases between. Looked up from germline, CDR1 is MNHEY and CDR2 is SVGAGI.

The chain links TRBV28 to TRBJ1-2, with 7 bases lining up with TRBD1. J gave up 0 bases and V 4 bases, and 5 bases lay outside the gene matches. This CDR3 region has 15 residues. Germline V CDR1 and CDR2: MDHEN, SYDVKM. The CDR3 coding sequence is TGTGCCAGCAGTTCGGATACAGGGGCTAACTATGGCTACACCTTC. It specifies CASSSDTGANYGYTF.

The V call is TRBV6-5, the J call TRBJ1-1; 7 bases agree with TRBD1. The CDR3 runs to 12 residues. V gave up 6 bases and J gave up 11 bases; unmatched junction bases: 9. Per germline, CDR1 MNHEY and CDR2 SVGAGI. Here the CDR3 reads CASSTGVDNAFF. Here the CDR3 DNA reads TGTGCCAGCAGCACAGGGGTGGATAACGCTTTCTTT.

The chain recombines TRBV4-2 with TRBJ2-4; D is perhaps TRBD1 (5 bases). V lost 2 bases and J 0 bases, leaving 8 bases between the germline ends. This CDR3 comprises 15 residues. Per germline, CDR1 LGHNA and CDR2 YNFKEQ. The CDR3 DNA reads TGTGCCAGCAGCCAAACAGGCGTAGCCAAAAACATTCAGTACTTC. Its translation is CASSQTGVAKNIQYF.

This rearrangement joins TRBV7-2 to TRBJ2-3; D not resolved. V lost 8 bases and J 6 bases, leaving 9 bases between the germline ends. CDR1 and CDR2 from the germline V gene are SGHTA and FQGNSA. There are 11 residues in the CDR3. The chain's CDR3 is CASPPRDTQYF. The CDR3 coding sequence is TGTGCCAGCCCACCCCGGGATACGCAGTATTTT.

The V and J genes are TRBV12-3 or TRBV12-4 and TRBJ1-2; 7 nucleotides agree with TRBD1. The CDR3 is made up of 12 amino acids. Trimming at V came to 3 bases and at J to 7 bases, leaving 2 bases not matched to a gene. The CDR3 sequence is CASSLPGGGYTF. The CDR3 DNA sequence: TGTGCCAGCAGTTTGCCAGGGGGTGGCTACACCTTC.

This clone was found once. The genes are TRBV12-3 or TRBV12-4 and TRBJ1-2; 7 bases are shared with TRBD1. This CDR3 contains 13 residues. The J segment lost 4 bases and the V segment lost 7 bases, leaving 6 bases of the junction unmatched. This CDR3 is CASTTTGFYGYTF. CDR3 sequence (DNA): TGTGCCAGCACTACGACAGGGTTCTATGGCTACACCTTC.

V gene TRBV9 combines with J gene TRBJ2-1, with 8 positions matching TRBD2. The CDR3 has 15 residues. The germline CDR1 and CDR2 sequences are SGDLS and YYNGEE. Trimming removed 0 bases from V and 6 bases from J; junction bases left unmatched: 5. In DNA form, the CDR3 reads TGTGCCAGCAGCGTAGGGACTAGCATATCCAATGAGCAGTTCTTC. Protein: CASSVGTSISNEQFF.

CDR3 protein: CASSVTGTLYNEQFF. As DNA, the CDR3 is TGTGCCAGCAGCGTAACCGGGACACTCTACAATGAGCAGTTCTTC. The genes are TRBV7-2 and TRBJ2-1, with D possibly being TRBD1 (6 bases). The CDR3 extends over 15 amino acids. The germline V and J ends were trimmed by 5 bases and 3 bases, with 14 bases remaining between them. Germline lookup yields CDR1 SGHTA and CDR2 FQGNSA.

This clone is a singleton in its sample. V and J are TRBV4-3 and TRBJ2-7; 8 bases align to TRBD2. The V segment lost 0 bases and the J segment 3 bases; nucleotides outside the gene matches: 4. CDR3 size: 15 residues. The V gene's germline CDR1 is LGHNA and CDR2 YSLEER. The CDR3 reads CASSQDRGGDYEQYF. The CDR3, as DNA: TGCGCCAGCAGCCAAGATCGGGGGGGGGACTACGAGCAGTACTTC.

The chain has TRBV7-6 and TRBJ2-1; 9 bases agree with TRBD2. CDR3 size: 16 residues. Per the germline V gene, CDR1 is SGHVS and CDR2 is FNYEAQ. V was clipped by 5 bases and J by 8 bases; unmatched bases: 13. This chain's CDR3 is CASSPKMRGGSHEQFF. As DNA, the CDR3 is TGTGCCAGCAGCCCAAAGATGCGGGGGGGTTCTCATGAGCAGTTCTTC.

The rearrangement links TRBV19 to TRBJ2-1, with a weak D call TRBD2 (5 bases). CDR3 length: 13 amino acids. Looked up from germline, CDR1 is LNHDA and CDR2 is SQIVND (reference sequence). V shed 9 bases and J shed 10 bases, with 19 bases lying between them. The CDR3 loop is CASTSLLASEQFF. The DNA of the CDR3 is TGTGCCAGCACTAGTTTGTTAGCTAGCGAGCAGTTCTTC.

V usage is TRBV6-5 and J usage is TRBJ2-1, with TRBD2 matching 9 bases. The CDR3 covers 16 residues. In germline, CDR1 is MNHEY, CDR2 SVGAGI. V shed 2 bases, J shed 2 bases, and the junction held 4 bases outside the gene matches. The CDR3 spells CASSYGSGGPYNEQFF. CDR3 nucleotide sequence: TGTGCCAGCAGTTACGGAAGCGGGGGGCCCTACAATGAGCAGTTCTTC.

This clone was counted between two and nine times. The gene calls are TRBV27 and TRBJ1-5; a possible D gene is TRBD1 (5 bases). Per the germline V gene, CDR1 is MNHEY and CDR2 is SMNVEV (reference sequence). This CDR3 spans 16 amino acids. V was clipped by 3 bases and J by 4 bases, with 16 bases between them. The DNA of the CDR3 is TGTGCCAGCAGTTTTGGGCAGGGTAGAAGGAATCAGCCCCAGCATTTT. As protein: CASSFGQGRRNQPQHF.

The rearrangement joins TRBV7-2 to TRBJ2-3; 8 bases are shared with TRBD1. Per germline, CDR1 SGHTA and CDR2 FQGNSA. Trimming at V came to 4 bases and at J to 3 bases, leaving 3 bases not matched to a gene. This CDR3 has 14 amino acids. The CDR3 here is CASSSGQGTDTQYF. The CDR3 DNA reads as TGTGCCAGCAGCTCAGGACAGGGTACAGATACGCAGTATTTT.

The CDR3 protein is CASSQDNAGIVGTGELFF. CDR3 DNA: TGCGCCAGCAGCCAAGATAATGCAGGGATCGTGGGCACCGGGGAGCTGTTTTTT. V and J are TRBV4-3 and TRBJ2-2; possible D gene TRBD1, 5 bases. V was cut by 0 bases and J by 4 bases, with 18 bases left in between. CDR1 and CDR2 (germline): LGHNA, YSLEER. This CDR3 is 18 amino acids long.

This clone has a single count. The chain uses TRBV29-1 and TRBJ1-5; 8 nucleotides agree with TRBD1. CDR1 and CDR2 (germline): SQVTM, ANQGSEA. The CDR3 loop spans 16 amino acids. V lost 5 bases, J lost 2 bases, and 11 bases stayed unmatched. The CDR3 loop reads CSVSGTGGGGNQPQHF. In nucleotides, the CDR3 is TGCAGCGTTTCCGGGACAGGTGGAGGAGGCAATCAGCCCCAGCATTTT.

The gene calls are TRBV19 and TRBJ1-2, with 8 bases matching TRBD1. Germline values: CDR1 LNHDA, CDR2 SQIVND (reference sequence). CDR3 size: 14 residues. Losses at the gene ends were 5 bases for V and 8 bases for J; bases not matched to a gene: 10. CDR3 in amino acids: CASSPQGATGGYTF. CDR3 sequence (DNA): TGTGCCAGTAGTCCGCAGGGGGCGACGGGCGGCTACACCTTC.

The chain has TRBV10-3 and TRBJ2-1; 13 positions agree with TRBD2. With 10 bases clipped from V and 5 bases from J, the junction kept 8 bases outside the gene matches. This CDR3 region has 15 residues. Germline CDR1 reads ENHRY; CDR2 reads SYGVKD. CDR3 sequence (DNA): TGTGCCACCCTCACTAGCGGGGGGGCTAACAATGAGCAGTTCTTC. This codes for CATLTSGGANNEQFF.

This chain uses TRBV28 with TRBJ1-5; the D is unclear. The CDR3 contains 15 residues. Looked up from germline, CDR1 is MDHEN and CDR2 is SYDVKM. Trimming shortened V by 6 bases and J by 2 bases, and 14 bases separated the two germline ends. The CDR3 spells CASSQGSSGNQPQHF. Here the CDR3 DNA reads TGTGCCAGCAGCCAAGGGAGTAGTGGCAATCAGCCCCAGCATTTT.

This chain uses TRBV10-3 with TRBJ2-2; D perhaps matches TRBD2 (6 bases). Germline V gene lookup returns CDR1 ENHRY and CDR2 SYGVKD. This CDR3 contains 13 residues. V gave up 7 bases and J gave up 6 bases, with 12 bases separating them. CDR3 sequence (DNA): TGTGCCATCAAAATTGGGACTCCCGGGGAGCTGTTTTTT. Protein product: CAIKIGTPGELFF.

Here the CDR3 DNA reads TGTGCCAGCAGATTCTTACAGGGTCGGACTGAAGCTTTCTTT. This encodes CASRFLQGRTEAFF. This rearrangement joins TRBV6-5 to TRBJ1-1; D perhaps matches TRBD1 (6 bases). Looked up from germline, CDR1 is MNHEY and CDR2 is SVGAGI. V was trimmed by 6 bases and J by 5 bases, leaving 16 bases between them. This CDR3 has 14 residues.

The chain recombines TRBV18 with TRBJ1-1; 7 bases line up with TRBD1. This CDR3 has 16 amino acids. Germline lookup yields CDR1 KGHSH and CDR2 LQKENI. With V trimmed by 3 bases and J by 11 bases, 18 bases remained unmatched. CDR3 in DNA: TGTGCCAGCTCACCGGGACAGACAGCGAGTGCCGGCGAGGCTTTCTTT. Its translation is CASSPGQTASAGEAFF.

The rearrangement links TRBV14 to TRBJ1-2, with 7 positions matching TRBD1. The germline V gene encodes CDR1 SGHDN and CDR2 FVKESK. This CDR3 has 15 residues. The V segment lost 4 bases and the J segment 4 bases; nucleotides outside the gene matches: 9. CDR3 amino acids: CASSPLTTGTYGYTF. CDR3 nucleotides: TGTGCCAGCAGCCCTCTAACGACAGGGACCTATGGCTACACCTTC.

The V and J genes are TRBV11-2 and TRBJ1-4; D is ambiguous. V gave up 6 bases and J gave up 12 bases, with 14 bases separating them. In germline, CDR1 is SGHAT, CDR2 FQNNGV. CDR3 length equals 12 residues. The CDR3 here is CASSHDFEELFF. The CDR3 bases are TGTGCCAGCAGTCACGACTTTGAGGAACTGTTTTTT.

The chain couples TRBV2 to TRBJ1-3; TRBD1 might be the D (6 bases). This CDR3 has 13 residues. Germline loops: CDR1 SNHLY, CDR2 FYNNEI. Trimming took 6 bases from V and 1 from J, leaving 7 bases between them. The CDR3 sequence: CASRGTSGNTIYF. The CDR3 DNA sequence: TGTGCCAGCAGAGGGACATCTGGAAACACCATATATTTT.

The chain carries TRBV10-3 and TRBJ2-2; D is perhaps TRBD2 (5 bases). CDR1 and CDR2 from the germline V gene are ENHRY and SYGVKD. Trimming removed 0 bases from V and 4 bases from J, with 12 bases in between. This CDR3 contains 16 residues. The CDR3 nucleotides read TGTGCCATCAGTGAGTCGCCGGACCGGGGCACCGGGGAGCTGTTTTTT. Amino acid sequence: CAISESPDRGTGELFF.

V and J are TRBV30 and TRBJ1-2; D may be TRBD1 (5 bases). CDR3 length: 12 amino acids. V was shortened by 4 bases and J by 8 bases, with 14 bases between the two germline ends. The germline gives CDR1 GTSNPN, CDR2 SVGIG (reference sequence). The DNA for the CDR3 is TGTGCCTGGAATTGGGGAAGGGGAGGCTACACCTTC. Amino acid sequence: CAWNWGRGGYTF.

The chain has TRBV7-2 and TRBJ2-5, with D possibly TRBD1 on 5 matching bases. V was trimmed by 6 bases and J by 10 bases, leaving 15 bases between them. There are 12 residues in the CDR3. CDR1 is SGHTA and CDR2 is FQGNSA in the germline V gene. The CDR3 loop is CASSSQGLGQYF. In nucleotides, the CDR3 is TGTGCCAGCAGTTCCCAGGGTTTGGGCCAGTACTTC.